This T cell receptor (beta chain) came from a study of identical twins. Notes on the study in general: Modeled out-of-frame TCR alpha sharing in monozygotic twins fell below observed levels. In cord blood, abundant beta clonotypes had fewer insertions; memory showed no trend. Invariant MAIT and iNKT cells could partly confound zero-insertion analyses.

One entry per CDR3 protein, called by TCRdb with MiXCR from the 5' RACE reads. Among 200,000 to 250,000 distinct CDR3 sequences listed, approximately 7% were seen once. Trimming at V came to 5 bases and at J to 1 base, leaving 4 bases not matched to a gene. The CDR3 is made up of 15 amino acids. This clonotype was seen many times. What it binds is unknown. This sample also belongs to another study, concerning yellow fever vaccine responses in identical twins. As reported in that work: Twins reportedly showed a vaccine T cell response that seemed partly convergent and partly personalized.

Sequencing input: memory (CD45RO+) T cells sorted from blood. This TCR came from a woman aged 18-29 years in good health. The V call is TRBV12-3 or TRBV12-4, the J call TRBJ2-2, with 7 bases that match TRBD2. This CDR3 reads CASSMGGVNTGELFF. CDR3 nucleotide sequence: TGTGCCAGCAGTATGGGGGGGGTGAACACCGGGGAGCTGTTTTTT.